This TCR beta chain was profiled in a study of blood T cell repertoires in COVID-19. Study-wide context: COVID-19 samples from acute and convalescent phases originated in the United States, Italy and Spain. T cells, B-cell-depleted T cells, or PBMCs supplied cDNA or gDNA.

About this clone: This sample also contains other DNA sequences that code for the same CDR3.

Authors' processing steps: Quantification of nucleated cells was approximated via reference gene primer amplification. TCRdb's table, derived via immunoSEQ multiplex PCR, lists solely in-frame clones and lacks some. V, J and clone size derive from that table, while D and trimming were established from the DNA sequence. The table shows approximately 200,000 clones, with approximately 83% occurring only once. The CDR3 runs 13 residues. Trimming stripped 2 bases from V and 3 bases from J, with 6 bases between. Germline V lookup: CDR1 SGHTA, CDR2 FQGNSA. Sequenced sample: peripheral blood. This clonotype was obtained from a man aged 55 to 69 with acute or convalescent COVID-19. The V and J genes are TRBV7-2 and TRBJ2-3; D gene ambiguous. Here the CDR3 reads CASSLRETDTQYF. The CDR3 DNA is TGTGCCAGCAGCTTAAGAGAAACAGATACGCAGTATTTT.